This record covers a single T cell receptor beta chain. Its matching antigen is unknown. This sample is part of a study of shared clonotypes between healthy human individuals. When replicate PCRs were run on sorted subsets, they used 200 to 250 ng DNA, about 30,000 T cell genomes. Only in-frame clones appear in the TCRdb table, and some are missing; sequencing was by immunoSEQ multiplex PCR. The table has 550,000 to 650,000 clones, 95% to 97% seen once. The CDR3 consists of 12 residues. Trimming pared 4 bases from V and 1 base from J, leaving 4 bases between. Germline values: CDR1 PRHDT, CDR2 FYEKMQ (reference sequence). The study's findings and limits: In contrast to clonotypes shared by all four donors, non-shared clonotypes had lower generation probabilities. Memory subsets generally showed smaller estimated richness than naive subsets did. Donor scarcity curtailed the genetic and exposure-history diversity represented herein.

CD45RO-negative, CCR7-positively selected cells formed the naive CD8 fraction, excluding terminally differentiated effector memory CD45RA+ cells. What was sequenced was naive CD8+ T cells sorted from blood. J is TRBJ2-5 and V is TRBV13; the D is unclear. The source of this sequence is a woman aged 25-40 years in good health. CDR3 in DNA: TGTGCCAGCAGCTGGTCCCAAGAGACCCAGTACTTC. Translated: CASSWSQETQYF. The variable domain in full, with the rest retrieved from reference TRBV13 and TRBJ2-5, is AAGVIQSPRHLIKEKRETATLKCYPIPRHDTVYWYQQGPGQDPQFLISFYEKMQSDKGSIPDRFSAQQFSDYHSELNMSSLELGDSALYFCASSWSQETQYFGPGTRLLVL.